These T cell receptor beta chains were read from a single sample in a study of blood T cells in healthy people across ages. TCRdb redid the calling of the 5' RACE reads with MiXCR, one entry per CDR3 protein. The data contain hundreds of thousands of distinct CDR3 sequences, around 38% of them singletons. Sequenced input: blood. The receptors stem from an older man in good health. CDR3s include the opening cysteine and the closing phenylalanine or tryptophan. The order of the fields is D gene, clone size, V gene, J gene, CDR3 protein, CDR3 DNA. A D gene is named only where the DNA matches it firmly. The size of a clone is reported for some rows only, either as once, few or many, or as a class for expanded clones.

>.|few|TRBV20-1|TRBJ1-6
CSAQGRQANSPLHF
TGCAGTGCTCAGGGGCGCCAAGCTAATTCACCCCTCCACTTT
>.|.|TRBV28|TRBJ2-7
CASRTGGDTYEQYF
TGTGCCAGCAGGACTGGAGGGGATACCTACGAGCAGTACTTC
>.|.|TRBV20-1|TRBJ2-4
CSASPKEMVQYF
TGCAGTGCTAGCCCCAAAGAGATGGTGCAGTACTTC
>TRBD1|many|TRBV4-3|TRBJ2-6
CASSRDRDSGANVLTF
TGCGCCAGCAGCCGGGACAGGGACTCTGGGGCCAACGTCCTGACTTTC
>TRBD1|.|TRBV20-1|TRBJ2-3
CSARNSEGARRWGTDTQYF
TGCAGTGCTAGAAACAGTGAGGGGGCGAGGAGATGGGGCACAGATACGCAGTATTTT
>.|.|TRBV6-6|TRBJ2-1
CASIPSARLNEQFF
TGTGCCAGCATTCCCAGCGCACGTCTCAATGAGCAGTTCTTC
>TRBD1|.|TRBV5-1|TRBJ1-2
CASSDPDRVYGYTF
TGCGCCAGCAGCGACCCGGACAGGGTCTATGGCTACACCTTC
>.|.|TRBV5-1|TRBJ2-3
CASSLQRRGTDTQYF
TGCGCCAGCAGCCTGCAGAGGAGGGGGACAGATACGCAGTATTTT
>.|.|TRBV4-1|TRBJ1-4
CASSQESGAGEKLFF
TGCGCCAGCAGCCAAGAGTCGGGAGCGGGCGAAAAACTGTTTTTT
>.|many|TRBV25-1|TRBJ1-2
CASSELNSVTNYGYTF
TGTGCCAGCAGTGAATTAAACAGCGTAACTAACTATGGCTACACCTTC
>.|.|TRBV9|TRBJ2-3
CASSPLGSGAETQYF
TGTGCCAGCAGCCCCCTCGGCTCCGGGGCCGAGACGCAGTATTTT
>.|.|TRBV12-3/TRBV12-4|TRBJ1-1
CASSQTAGMNTEAFF
TGTGCCAGCAGTCAAACGGCCGGGATGAACACTGAAGCTTTCTTT
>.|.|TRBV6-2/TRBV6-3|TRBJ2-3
CASSYRAYTDTQYF
TGTGCCAGCAGTTACAGGGCCTACACAGATACGCAGTATTTT
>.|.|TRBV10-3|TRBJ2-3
CAISESARSTDTQYF
TGTGCCATCAGTGAGTCGGCGCGGAGCACAGATACGCAGTATTTT
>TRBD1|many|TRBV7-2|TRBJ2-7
CASSSWTGMGYEQYF
TGTGCCAGCAGCTCATGGACAGGGATGGGCTACGAGCAGTACTTC
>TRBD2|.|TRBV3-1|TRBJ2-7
CASSRLAGNYEQYF
TGTGCCAGCAGCCGACTAGCCGGTAACTACGAGCAGTACTTC
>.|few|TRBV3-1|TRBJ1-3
CASSQGGGAGNTIYF
TGTGCCAGCAGCCAGGGGGGGGGAGCTGGAAACACCATATATTTT
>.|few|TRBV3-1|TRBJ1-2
CASSQGQVIGGYTF
TGTGCCAGCAGCCAAGGACAGGTCATTGGTGGCTACACCTTC
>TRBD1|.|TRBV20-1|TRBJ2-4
CSARGGTGLEQYF
TGCAGTGCTAGGGGCGGGACAGGGCTGGAGCAGTACTTC
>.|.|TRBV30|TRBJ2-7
CAWARGASNEQYF
TGTGCCTGGGCAAGGGGGGCGTCGAACGAGCAGTACTTC
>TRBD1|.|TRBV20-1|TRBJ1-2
CSVLSGQGYTNYGYTF
TGCAGTGTTCTCTCGGGACAGGGTTATACTAACTATGGCTACACCTTC
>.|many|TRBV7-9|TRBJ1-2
CASSLSSPGQRRQNYGYTF
TGTGCCAGCAGCTTAAGTAGTCCAGGGCAGCGACGGCAAAACTATGGCTACACCTTC
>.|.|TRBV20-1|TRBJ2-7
CSAKRRDTYEQYF
TGCAGTGCTAAAAGACGGGACACCTACGAGCAGTACTTC
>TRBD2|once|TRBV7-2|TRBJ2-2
CASSLTGGPGTGELFF
TGTGCCAGCAGCTTGACGGGAGGACCCGGCACCGGGGAGCTGTTTTTT
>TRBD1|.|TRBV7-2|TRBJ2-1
CASSFGTVGANEQFF
TGTGCCAGCAGCTTCGGGACAGTGGGGGCAAATGAGCAGTTCTTC
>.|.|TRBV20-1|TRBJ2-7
CSSGRMTIGSYEQYF
TGCAGTTCAGGGAGGATGACCATCGGCTCCTACGAGCAGTACTTC
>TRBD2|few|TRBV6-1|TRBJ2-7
CASSEAGSGRPRWYF
TGTGCCAGCAGTGAAGCGGGAAGCGGGAGGCCCCGGTGGTACTTC
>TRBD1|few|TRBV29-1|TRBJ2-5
CSLHRGLQETQYF
TGCAGCTTGCACAGGGGTCTCCAAGAGACCCAGTACTTC
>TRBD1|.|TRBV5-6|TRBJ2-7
CASSSRQGAGNEQYF
TGTGCCAGCAGCTCGCGACAGGGGGCCGGCAATGAGCAGTACTTC
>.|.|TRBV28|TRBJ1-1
CASSLGTRRDTEAFF
TGTGCCAGCAGCCTCGGGACACGGAGGGACACTGAAGCTTTCTTT
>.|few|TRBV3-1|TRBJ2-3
CASSQVRPDTQYF
TGTGCCAGCAGCCAAGTTCGGCCTGATACGCAGTATTTT
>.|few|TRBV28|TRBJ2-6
CASRGFTGANVLTF
TGTGCCAGCAGGGGGTTCACTGGGGCCAACGTCCTGACTTTC
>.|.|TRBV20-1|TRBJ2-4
CSALLAGPVAKNIQYF
TGCAGTGCCCTTCTGGCAGGCCCGGTGGCCAAAAACATTCAGTACTTC
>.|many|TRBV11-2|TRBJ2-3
CASSVTGGPGGDTQYF
TGTGCCAGCAGTGTGACTGGGGGGCCGGGAGGAGATACGCAGTATTTT
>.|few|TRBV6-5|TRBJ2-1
CASRPRQYNEQFF
TGTGCCAGCAGACCCCGACAGTACAATGAGCAGTTCTTC
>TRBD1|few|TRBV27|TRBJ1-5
CASSPGQGGNQPQHF
TGTGCCAGCAGTCCGGGACAGGGGGGCAATCAGCCCCAGCATTTT
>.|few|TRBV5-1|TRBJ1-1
CASSLDDLGGTEAFF
TGCGCCAGCAGCTTGGACGACCTGGGCGGCACTGAAGCTTTCTTT
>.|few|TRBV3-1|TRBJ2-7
CASSQRMGYEQYF
TGTGCCAGCAGCCAACGTATGGGTTACGAGCAGTACTTC
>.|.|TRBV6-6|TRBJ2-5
CASSSTGPRQETQYF
TGTGCCAGCAGTTCTACGGGACCCAGGCAAGAGACCCAGTACTTC
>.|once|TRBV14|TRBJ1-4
CASSQPPGVATNEKLFF
TGTGCCAGCAGCCAACCCCCTGGGGTGGCAACTAATGAAAAACTGTTTTTT
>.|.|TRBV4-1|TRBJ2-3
CASSQDYGGTSTDTQYF
TGCGCCAGCAGCCAAGATTACGGCGGCACTAGCACAGATACGCAGTATTTT
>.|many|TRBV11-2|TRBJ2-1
CASTPRRAYNEQFF
TGTGCCAGCACCCCCCGCCGGGCCTACAATGAGCAGTTCTTC
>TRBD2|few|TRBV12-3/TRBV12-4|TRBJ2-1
CASSLREGAYNEQFF
TGTGCCAGCAGTCTACGGGAGGGCGCCTACAATGAGCAGTTCTTC
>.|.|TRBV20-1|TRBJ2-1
CSARARGGDNEQFF
TGCAGTGCTAGAGCTAGAGGGGGGGACAATGAGCAGTTCTTC
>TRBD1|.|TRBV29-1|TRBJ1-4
CSVADRGGDPNEKLFF
TGCAGCGTCGCCGACAGGGGAGGGGATCCTAATGAAAAACTGTTTTTT
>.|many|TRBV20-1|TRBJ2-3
CSARAGWDTDTQYF
TGCAGTGCTAGAGCGGGATGGGACACAGATACGCAGTATTTT
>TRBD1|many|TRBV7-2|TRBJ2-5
CASSPTGGYVETQYF
TGTGCCAGCAGCCCTACAGGGGGCTACGTAGAGACCCAGTACTTC
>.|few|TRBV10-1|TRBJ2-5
CASSESSGETQYF
TGCGCCAGCAGTGAGTCTAGCGGAGAGACCCAGTACTTC
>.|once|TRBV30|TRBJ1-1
CAWSRWPERLEDTEAFF
TGTGCCTGGAGTCGGTGGCCCGAAAGACTTGAGGACACTGAAGCTTTCTTT
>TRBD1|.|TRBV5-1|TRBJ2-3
CASSPGTVELTDTQYF
TGCGCCAGCAGCCCGGGGACAGTCGAACTCACAGATACGCAGTATTTT
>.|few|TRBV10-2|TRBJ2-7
CASIGGGDEQYF
TGCGCCAGCATAGGGGGAGGCGACGAGCAGTACTTC
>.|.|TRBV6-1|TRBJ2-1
CASRPDRTYSSYNEQFF
TGTGCCAGCAGGCCAGACAGGACCTACTCCTCCTACAATGAGCAGTTCTTC